The 19 T cell receptor beta chains reported below all come from one sample, sequenced in a study of OX40 agonist ivuxolimab in advanced cancers. Using immunoSEQ multiplex PCR, the repertoire was profiled, and TCRdb retains in-frame clones only, with some absent. The sample has about 22,000 clones; about nine tenths are singletons. The source was CD4+ or CD8+ T cells sorted from blood, collected in a trial of the OX40 agonist ivuxolimab. The receptors here all came from an adult with an advanced solid tumor such as melanoma, head and neck, liver or kidney cancer.

The chain carries TRBV6-1 and TRBJ1-2; 8 nucleotides agree with TRBD1. The germline V gene encodes CDR1 MNHNS and CDR2 SASEGT. Trimming at V came to 7 bases and at J to 1 base, leaving 2 bases not matched to a gene. The CDR3 runs 13 residues. The CDR3, as DNA: TGTGCCAGCAAGACAGGGGATAACTATGGCTACACCTTC. It is translated as CASKTGDNYGYTF.

The chain recombines TRBV4-3 with TRBJ1-5, with unresolved D. V gave up 1 base and J gave up 7 bases, with 8 bases separating them. The CDR3 extends over 13 amino acids. Germline V gene lookup returns CDR1 LGHNA and CDR2 YSLEER. The CDR3 DNA reads TGCGCCAGCAGCCAAGTCCTAGGACAGCCCCAGCATTTT. It yields the protein CASSQVLGQPQHF.

This chain uses TRBV5-5 with TRBJ2-7; D is possibly TRBD1 (5 bases). Germline loops: CDR1 SGHKS, CDR2 YYEKEE (reference sequence). Trimming shortened V by 0 bases and J by 0 bases, and 10 bases separated the two germline ends. The CDR3 totals 15 residues. CDR3 DNA sequence: TGTGCCAGCAGCTTGGAAGGGGTTGGCTCCTACGAGCAGTACTTC. It specifies CASSLEGVGSYEQYF.

V and J are TRBV30 and TRBJ2-2; the D is unclear. V lost 0 bases and J 6 bases, leaving 8 bases between the germline ends. The CDR3 consists of 13 residues. The germline V gene encodes CDR1 GTSNPN and CDR2 SVGIG (reference sequence). The DNA for the CDR3 is TGTGCCTGGAGTGTACTCGGGCCCGGGGAGCTGTTTTTT. This encodes CAWSVLGPGELFF.

The rearrangement joins TRBV7-9 to TRBJ1-3; 9 nucleotides agree with TRBD1. V was pared by 5 bases and J by 8 bases, with 13 bases of the junction left unmatched. The CDR3 has 16 amino acids. Germline V gene data show CDR1 as SEHNR and CDR2 as FQNEAQ (reference sequence). The CDR3 sequence is CASSAAEGDRADTIYF. For the CDR3, the DNA is TGTGCCAGCAGCGCAGCAGAGGGGGACAGGGCAGACACCATATATTTT. Combining the CDR3 with reference TRBV7-9 and TRBJ1-3 gives the whole variable domain DTGVSQNPRHKITKRGQNVTFRCDPISEHNRLYWYRQTLGQGPEFLTYFQNEAQLEKSRLLSDRFSAERPKGSFSTLEIQRTEQGDSAMYLCASSAAEGDRADTIYFGEGSWLTVV.

V is TRBV13 and J is TRBJ2-7; D assignment may be TRBD1 or TRBD2 (5 bases each). The CDR3 sequence is 13 residues long. Trimming shortened V by 5 bases and J by 3 bases, and 11 bases separated the two germline ends. Germline CDR1 reads PRHDT; CDR2 reads FYEKMQ (reference sequence). In DNA, the CDR3 is TGTGCCAGCAGCACCGGGGCCAGCTACGAGCAGTACTTC. Residues: CASSTGASYEQYF. Full variable domain (missing parts from reference TRBV13 and TRBJ2-7): AAGVIQSPRHLIKEKRETATLKCYPIPRHDTVYWYQQGPGQDPQFLISFYEKMQSDKGSIPDRFSAQQFSDYHSELNMSSLELGDSALYFCASSTGASYEQYFGPGTRLTVT.

The chain is built from TRBV19 and TRBJ1-1; D gene unclear. The CDR3 consists of 13 residues. Germline CDR1 LNHDA, CDR2 SQIVND (reference sequence). Trimming took off 2 bases at V and 3 bases at J, with 7 bases between the two ends. The CDR3 DNA reads as TGTGCCAGTAGTATAAGTAAAGACACTGAAGCTTTCTTT. This gives the protein CASSISKDTEAFF.

The chain uses TRBV5-1 and TRBJ2-3, with 10 bases aligning to TRBD2. J was trimmed by 5 bases and V by 5 bases; bases with no gene match: 8. Looked up from germline, CDR1 is SGHRS and CDR2 is YFSETQ. The CDR3 sequence is 15 residues long. CDR3 DNA sequence: TGCGCCAGCAGTTCCCTAGCGGGAGCGGGAGATACGCAGTATTTT. This codes for CASSSLAGAGDTQYF.

V gene TRBV7-3 combines with J gene TRBJ2-1, with 11 bases that match TRBD2. Germline V gene sequence: CDR1 SGHTA, CDR2 FQGTGA. After removal of 3 bases from V and 3 bases from J, the junction contained 1 base not matched to a gene. The CDR3 length is 15 residues. The CDR3 coding sequence is TGTGCCAGCAGCTTGGGACTAGCGGACTACAATGAGCAGTTCTTC. The encoded protein is CASSLGLADYNEQFF.

This clone showed up just once. This chain links TRBV4-3 with TRBJ2-7, with D possibly TRBD1 on 5 matching bases. Per germline, CDR1 LGHNA and CDR2 YSLEER. The CDR3 is made up of 17 amino acids. The V gene lost 4 bases and the J gene lost 2 bases, with 21 bases spanning the gap. The CDR3 DNA follows: TGCGCCAGCAGCCCCCATCCCCGAGAGGACATACCCTACGAGCAGTACTTC. Translating gives CASSPHPREDIPYEQYF.

The genes are TRBV5-6 and TRBJ2-3; possibly TRBD1 for D (6 bases). The CDR3 runs 19 residues. Germline loops: CDR1 SGHDT, CDR2 YYEEEE. The V and J ends lost 3 bases and 0 bases respectively, with 23 bases between them. CDR3 sequence reads: CASSSGQGGDTWSTDTQYF. In DNA, the CDR3 is TGTGCCAGCAGCTCGGGCCAAGGGGGAGATACGTGGAGCACAGATACGCAGTATTTT.

The V and J genes are TRBV6-5 and TRBJ2-3, with 7 bases lining up with TRBD2. This CDR3 is 14 amino acids long. Germline CDR1 is MNHEY and CDR2 is SVGAGI. V lost 1 base, J lost 8 bases, and 6 bases stayed unmatched. The CDR3 DNA follows: TGTGCCAGCAGTTACTTGATATCGGGAGGTACGCAGTATTTT. Its translation: CASSYLISGGTQYF.

CDR3 protein: CASSPSGGSSYNEQFF. Written as DNA, the CDR3 is TGTGCCAGCAGTCCCTCGGGCGGGAGCTCCTACAATGAGCAGTTCTTC. This chain joins TRBV27 and TRBJ2-1, with 7 bases matching TRBD2. The CDR3 is 16 amino acids. CDR1 and CDR2 (germline): MNHEY, SMNVEV (reference sequence). Losses at the gene ends were 5 bases for V and 0 bases for J; bases not matched to a gene: 7.

As regards this clone: A junction boundary mismatches the germline segment, possibly from a read error. V gene TRBV29-1 combines with J gene TRBJ1-3; TRBD1 might be the D (5 bases). Germline lookup yields CDR1 SQVTM and CDR2 ANQGSEA. This CDR3 contains 14 residues. Here the CDR3 DNA reads TGCAGCGTTAAAGAGACGACAGCTGGAAACACCATATATTTT. Translation: CSVKETTAGNTIYF.

The gene calls are TRBV27 and TRBJ1-1; 7 bases line up with TRBD1. J gave up 7 bases and V 5 bases, and 10 bases lay outside the gene matches. The CDR3 covers 14 residues. Germline assignment: CDR1 MNHEY and CDR2 SMNVEV (reference sequence). Written as DNA, the CDR3 is TGTGCCAGCAGTCTTTCTCCAGGGGGGAGTGAAGCTTTCTTT. Translated, it gives CASSLSPGGSEAFF.

The CDR3 sequence: CASSEGGLAGEREQYF. DNA for the CDR3: TGTGCCAGCAGTGAAGGAGGACTAGCGGGAGAGCGAGAGCAGTACTTC. J is TRBJ2-7 and V is TRBV2; TRBD2 matches 13 bases. The CDR3 loop spans 16 amino acids. The V and J ends lost 1 base and 7 bases, in that order; junction bases with no gene match: 7. Per the germline V gene, CDR1 is SNHLY and CDR2 is FYNNEI. The full variable domain, in which reference TRBV2 and TRBJ2-7 provide the parts outside the CDR3, is EPEVTQTPSHQVTQMGQEVILRCVPISNHLYFYWYRQILGQKVEFLVSFYNNEISEKSEIFDDQFSVERPDGSNFTLKIRSTKLEDSAMYFCASSEGGLAGEREQYFGPGTRLTVT.

The V gene is TRBV19, the J gene TRBJ1-1, with D unresolved. Germline CDR1 LNHDA, CDR2 SQIVND (reference sequence). CDR3 length equals 14 residues. The V and J ends lost 5 bases and 0 bases respectively, with 10 bases between them. CDR3 sequence (DNA): TGTGCCAGTAGTGAAAGAGGGTTGAACACTGAAGCTTTCTTT. Translated: CASSERGLNTEAFF.

The CDR3 coding sequence is TGTGCCAGCAGCCCTGGGACAGGGAGAAGGACCGGGGAGCTGTTTTTT. It codes for CASSPGTGRRTGELFF. The gene calls are TRBV7-8 and TRBJ2-2, with 9 positions matching TRBD1. The CDR3 is 16 amino acids. With 5 bases clipped from V and 5 bases from J, the junction kept 9 bases outside the gene matches. Germline loops: CDR1 SGHVS, CDR2 FQNEAQ.

CDR3 protein: CASSLEVRVNTGELFF. CDR3 bases: TGTGCCAGCAGCTTAGAGGTTAGGGTGAACACCGGGGAGCTGTTTTTT. The chain couples TRBV7-8 to TRBJ2-2; D remains ambiguous. Deletions cut 1 base from V and 1 base from J, with 10 bases between. CDR3 length equals 16 residues. CDR1 and CDR2 from the germline V gene are SGHVS and FQNEAQ.